This T cell receptor (beta chain) appears in the sequencing data of a study of technical replicates of blood from four donors. Germline V lookup: CDR1 MNHEY, CDR2 SMNVEV (reference sequence). Trimming cost V 2 bases and J 6 bases; bases outside gene matches: 4. This CDR3 spans 13 amino acids. Using immunoSEQ multiplex PCR, the repertoire was profiled, and TCRdb retains in-frame clones only, with some absent. The sample has under 80,000 clones; approximately 94% are singletons. This TCR was sampled from a human donor in good health. Sequencing was done on a sample of T cells isolated from PBMCs. The chain employs TRBV27 and TRBJ2-7; TRBD2 matches 7 bases. Here the CDR3 reads CASSLGGGVEQYF. For the CDR3, the DNA is TGTGCCAGCAGTTTAGGGGGAGGGGTCGAGCAGTACTTC.